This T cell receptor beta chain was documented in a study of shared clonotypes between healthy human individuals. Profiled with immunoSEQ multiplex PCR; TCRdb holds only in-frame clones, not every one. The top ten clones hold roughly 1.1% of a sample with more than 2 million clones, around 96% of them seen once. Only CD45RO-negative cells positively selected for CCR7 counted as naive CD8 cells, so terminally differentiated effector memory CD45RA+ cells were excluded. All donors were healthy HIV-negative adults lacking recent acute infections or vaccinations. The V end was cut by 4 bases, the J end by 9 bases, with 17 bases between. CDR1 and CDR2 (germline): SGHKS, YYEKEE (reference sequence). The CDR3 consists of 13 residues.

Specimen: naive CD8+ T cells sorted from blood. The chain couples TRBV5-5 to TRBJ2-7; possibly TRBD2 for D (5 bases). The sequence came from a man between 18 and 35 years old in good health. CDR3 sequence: CASSDVRTSAQYF. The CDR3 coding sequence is TGTGCCAGCAGCGACGTTCGGACTTCTGCGCAGTACTTC.